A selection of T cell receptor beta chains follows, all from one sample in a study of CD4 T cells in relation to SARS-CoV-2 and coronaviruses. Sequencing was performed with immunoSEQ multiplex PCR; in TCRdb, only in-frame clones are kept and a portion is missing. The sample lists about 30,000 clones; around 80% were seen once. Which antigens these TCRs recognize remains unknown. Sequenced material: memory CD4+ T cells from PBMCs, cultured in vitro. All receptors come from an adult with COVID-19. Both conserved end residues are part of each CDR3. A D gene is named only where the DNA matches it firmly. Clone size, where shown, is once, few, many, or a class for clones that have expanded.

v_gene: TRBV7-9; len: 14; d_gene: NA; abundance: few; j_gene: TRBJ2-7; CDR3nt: TGTGCCAGCAGACCCGGACAGAACTCCTACGAGCAGTACTTC; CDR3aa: CASRPGQNSYEQYF
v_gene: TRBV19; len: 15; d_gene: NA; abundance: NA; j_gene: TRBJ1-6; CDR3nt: TGTGCCAGTAGTATAGACGGTGACACACATTCACCCCTCCACTTT; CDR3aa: CASSIDGDTHSPLHF
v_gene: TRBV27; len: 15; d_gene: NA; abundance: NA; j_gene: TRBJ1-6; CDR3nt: TGTGCCAGCAGAGAACGGGGATCCTATAATTCACCCCTCCACTTT; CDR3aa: CASRERGSYNSPLHF
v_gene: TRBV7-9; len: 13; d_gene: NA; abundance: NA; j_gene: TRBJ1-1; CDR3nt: TGTGCCAGCAGTTACGACAGCCAGGCGGAAGCTTTCTTT; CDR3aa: CASSYDSQAEAFF
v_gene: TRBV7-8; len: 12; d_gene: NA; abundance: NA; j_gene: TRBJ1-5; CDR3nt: TGTGCCAGCAGCTTAGCTGGCCAGCCCCAGCATTTT; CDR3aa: CASSLAGQPQHF
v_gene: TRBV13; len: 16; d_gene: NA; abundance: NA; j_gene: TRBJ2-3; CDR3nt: TGTGCCAGCGCCATAATCACGGGACAAACGACAGATACGCAGTATTTT; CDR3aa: CASAIITGQTTDTQYF
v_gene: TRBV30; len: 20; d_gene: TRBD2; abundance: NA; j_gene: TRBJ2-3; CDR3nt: TGTGCCTGGAGTGTACTTCGCCGTTCGACTAGCGGGAGAGGGTGGGGGGCGCAGTATTTT; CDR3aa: CAWSVLRRSTSGRGWGAQYF
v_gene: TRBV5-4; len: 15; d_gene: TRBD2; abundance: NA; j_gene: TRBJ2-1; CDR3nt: TGTGCCAGCAGCTTGGGGGAGGGCCCCCACAATGAGCAGTTCTTC; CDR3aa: CASSLGEGPHNEQFF
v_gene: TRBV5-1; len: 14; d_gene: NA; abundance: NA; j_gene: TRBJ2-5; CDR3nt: TGCGCCAGCAGCTTGGATACCGCTTCGGAGACCCAGTACTTC; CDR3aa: CASSLDTASETQYF
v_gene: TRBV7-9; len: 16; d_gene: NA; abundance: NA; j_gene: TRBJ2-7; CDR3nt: TGTGCCAGCAGCTCCTTTTACTTGGGAAGTTCCTACGAGCAGTACTTC; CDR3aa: CASSSFYLGSSYEQYF
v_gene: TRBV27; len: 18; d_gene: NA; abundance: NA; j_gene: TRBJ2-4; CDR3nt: TGTGCCAGCAGGGACTTAGGAACCGGGGCCCGGGGCAAAAACATTCAGTACTTC; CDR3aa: CASRDLGTGARGKNIQYF
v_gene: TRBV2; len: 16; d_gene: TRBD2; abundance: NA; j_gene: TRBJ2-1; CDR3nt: TGTGCCAGCAGTCGACTAGCGGGAGCAGCTTGGGGCGAGCAGTTCTTC; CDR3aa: CASSRLAGAAWGEQFF
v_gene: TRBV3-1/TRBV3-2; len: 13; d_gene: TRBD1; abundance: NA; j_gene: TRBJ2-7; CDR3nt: TGTGCCAGCAGCCAACAAAACAGGGGCGAGCAGTACTTC; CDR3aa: CASSQQNRGEQYF
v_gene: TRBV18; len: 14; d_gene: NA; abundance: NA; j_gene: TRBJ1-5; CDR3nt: TGTGCCAGCTCACGCGGAAGGGGGAATCAGCCCCAGCATTTT; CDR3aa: CASSRGRGNQPQHF
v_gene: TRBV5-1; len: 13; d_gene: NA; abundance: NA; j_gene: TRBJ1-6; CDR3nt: TGCGCCAGCAGTCAGGGAATCAGATCACCCCTCCACTTT; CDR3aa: CASSQGIRSPLHF
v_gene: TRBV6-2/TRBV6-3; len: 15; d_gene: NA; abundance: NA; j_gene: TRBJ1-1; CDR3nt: TGTGCCAGCAGTTACCCCAGGGGCTTGAACACTGAAGCTTTCTTT; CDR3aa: CASSYPRGLNTEAFF
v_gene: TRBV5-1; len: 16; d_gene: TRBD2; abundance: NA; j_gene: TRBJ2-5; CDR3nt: TGCGCCAGCAGCTTAGGCCCAGCGGGAGGGCCAGAGACCCAGTACTTC; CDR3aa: CASSLGPAGGPETQYF
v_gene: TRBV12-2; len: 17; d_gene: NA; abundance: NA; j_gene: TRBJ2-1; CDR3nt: TGTGCAAGTCGCCCCACCGACAGACAGGCCTCCTACAATGAGCAGTTCTTC; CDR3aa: CASRPTDRQASYNEQFF
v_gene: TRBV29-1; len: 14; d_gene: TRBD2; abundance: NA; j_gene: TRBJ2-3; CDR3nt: TGCAGCGTTGGGACTAGCGGGAGGGCAGATACGCAGTATTTT; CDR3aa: CSVGTSGRADTQYF
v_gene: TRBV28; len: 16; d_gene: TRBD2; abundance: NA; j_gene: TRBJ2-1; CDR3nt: TGTGCCAGCAGATATCCGGGACTAACGACTTACAATGAGCAGTTCTTC; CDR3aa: CASRYPGLTTYNEQFF
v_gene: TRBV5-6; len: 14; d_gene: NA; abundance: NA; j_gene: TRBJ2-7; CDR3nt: TGTGCCAGCAGCTTGTTGGGCAGGGACTACGAGCAGTACTTC; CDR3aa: CASSLLGRDYEQYF
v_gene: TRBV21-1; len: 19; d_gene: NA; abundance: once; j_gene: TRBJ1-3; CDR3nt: TGTGCCAGCAGCAAAATAATAGTTTGGGGGGACAGGGGTGAGGACACCATATATTTT; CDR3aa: CASSKIIVWGDRGEDTIYF
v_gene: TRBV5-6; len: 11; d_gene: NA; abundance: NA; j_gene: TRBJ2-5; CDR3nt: TGTGCCAGCAGCTTGACAGAGACCCAGTACTTC; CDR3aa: CASSLTETQYF
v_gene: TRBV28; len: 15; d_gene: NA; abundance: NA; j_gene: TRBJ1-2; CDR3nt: TGTGCCAGCAGTCCCAAAGACCAGCTCTGGTATGGCTACACCTTC; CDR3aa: CASSPKDQLWYGYTF
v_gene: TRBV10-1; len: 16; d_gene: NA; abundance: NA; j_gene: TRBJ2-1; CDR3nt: TGCGCCAGCAGTGAGATAGAAGGGCCAAAGTACAATGAGCAGTTCTTC; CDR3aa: CASSEIEGPKYNEQFF
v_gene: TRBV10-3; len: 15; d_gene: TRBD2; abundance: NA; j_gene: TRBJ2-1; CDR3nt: TGTGCCATCAGTGATAGCGGGAGCTCCTACAATGAGCAGTTCTTC; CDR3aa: CAISDSGSSYNEQFF
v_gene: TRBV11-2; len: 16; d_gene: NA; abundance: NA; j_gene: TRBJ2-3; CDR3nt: TGTGCCAGCAGCTTAGTTAATAGTCTGGGCACAGATACGCAGTATTTT; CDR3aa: CASSLVNSLGTDTQYF
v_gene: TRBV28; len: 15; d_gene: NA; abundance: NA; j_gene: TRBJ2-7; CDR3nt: TGTGCCAGCAGTTTATACCGAGGGGAGACCTACGAGCAGTACTTC; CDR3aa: CASSLYRGETYEQYF
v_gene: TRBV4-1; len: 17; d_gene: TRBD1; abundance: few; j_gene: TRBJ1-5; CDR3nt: TGCGCCAGCAGCCAAGAATCGGGCAGGGGGTATAATCAGCCCCAGCATTTT; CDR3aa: CASSQESGRGYNQPQHF
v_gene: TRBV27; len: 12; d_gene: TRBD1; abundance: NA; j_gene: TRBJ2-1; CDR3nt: TGTGCCAGCCGACAGGGATACAATGAGCAGTTCTTC; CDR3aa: CASRQGYNEQFF
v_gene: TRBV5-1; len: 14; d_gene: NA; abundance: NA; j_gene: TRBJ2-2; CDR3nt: TGCGCCAGCAGCTTGGGGCCAAACACCGGGGAGCTGTTTTTT; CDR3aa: CASSLGPNTGELFF
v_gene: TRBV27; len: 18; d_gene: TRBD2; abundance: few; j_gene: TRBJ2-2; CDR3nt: TGTGCCAGCAGTTTATCTACCGGTACAGCGGGAGCGGGCGGGGAGCTGTTTTTT; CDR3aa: CASSLSTGTAGAGGELFF
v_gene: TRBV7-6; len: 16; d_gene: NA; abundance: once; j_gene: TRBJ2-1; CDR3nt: TGTGCCAGCAGTTACTTTAGCGGATTAGCCTACAATGAGCAGTTCTTC; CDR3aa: CASSYFSGLAYNEQFF
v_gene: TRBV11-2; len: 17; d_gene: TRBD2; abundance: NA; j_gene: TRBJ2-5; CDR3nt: TGTGCCAGCAGCCAGACTAGCGGGAGCTCCTTCAAGGAGACCCAGTACTTC; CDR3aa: CASSQTSGSSFKETQYF